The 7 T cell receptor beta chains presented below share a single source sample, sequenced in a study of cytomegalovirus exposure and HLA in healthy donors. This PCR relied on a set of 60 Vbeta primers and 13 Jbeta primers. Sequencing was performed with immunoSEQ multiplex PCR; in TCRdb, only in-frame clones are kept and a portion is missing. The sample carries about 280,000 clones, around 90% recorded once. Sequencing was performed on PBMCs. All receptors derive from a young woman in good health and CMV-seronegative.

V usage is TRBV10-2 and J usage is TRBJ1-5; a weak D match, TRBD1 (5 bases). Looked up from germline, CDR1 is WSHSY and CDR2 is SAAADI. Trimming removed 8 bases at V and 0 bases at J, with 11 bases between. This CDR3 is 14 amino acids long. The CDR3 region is CASGATNSNQPQHF. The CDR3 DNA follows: TGCGCCAGCGGGGCTACTAATAGCAATCAGCCCCAGCATTTT.

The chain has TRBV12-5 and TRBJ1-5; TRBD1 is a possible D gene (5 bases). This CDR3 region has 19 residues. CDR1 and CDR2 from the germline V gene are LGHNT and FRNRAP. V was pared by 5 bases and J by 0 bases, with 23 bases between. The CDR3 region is CASGPSGLRDPYSNQPQHF. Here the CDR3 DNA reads TGTGCTAGTGGTCCCTCAGGGTTGCGGGACCCTTATAGCAATCAGCCCCAGCATTTT. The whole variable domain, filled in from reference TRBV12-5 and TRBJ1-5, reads DARVTQTPRHKVTEMGQEVTMRCQPILGHNTVFWYRQTMMQGLELLAYFRNRAPLDDSGMPKDRFSAEMPDATLATLKIQPSEPRDSAVYFCASGPSGLRDPYSNQPQHFGDGTRLSIL.

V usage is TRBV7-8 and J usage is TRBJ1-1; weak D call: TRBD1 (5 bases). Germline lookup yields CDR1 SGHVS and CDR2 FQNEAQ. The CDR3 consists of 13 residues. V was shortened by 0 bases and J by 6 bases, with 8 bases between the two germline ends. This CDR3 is CASSLARDSEAFF. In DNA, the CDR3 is TGTGCCAGCAGCTTAGCGAGGGACTCTGAAGCTTTCTTT.

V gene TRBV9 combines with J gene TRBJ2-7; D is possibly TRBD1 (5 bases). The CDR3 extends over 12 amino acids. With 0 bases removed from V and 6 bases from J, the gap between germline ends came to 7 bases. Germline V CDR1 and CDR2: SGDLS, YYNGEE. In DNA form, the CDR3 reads TGTGCCAGCAGCGTAGATCAGGGCGAGCAGTACTTC. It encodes CASSVDQGEQYF. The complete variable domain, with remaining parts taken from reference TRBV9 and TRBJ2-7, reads DSGVTQTPKHLITATGQRVTLRCSPRSGDLSVYWYQQSLDQGLQFLIQYYNGEERAKGNILERFSAQQFPDLHSELNLSSLELGDSALYFCASSVDQGEQYFGPGTRLTVT.

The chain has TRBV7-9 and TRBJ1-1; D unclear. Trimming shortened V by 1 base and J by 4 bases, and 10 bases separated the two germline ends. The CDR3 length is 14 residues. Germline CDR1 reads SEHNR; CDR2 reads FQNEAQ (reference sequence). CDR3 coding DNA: TGTGCCAGCAGCTTAGAGCTAACGGGCACTGAAGCTTTCTTT. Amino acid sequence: CASSLELTGTEAFF.

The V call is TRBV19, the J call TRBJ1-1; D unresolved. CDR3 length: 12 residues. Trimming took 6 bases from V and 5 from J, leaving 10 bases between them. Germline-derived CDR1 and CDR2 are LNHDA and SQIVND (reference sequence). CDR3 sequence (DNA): TGTGCCAGTAGAATGGGAGGAACTGAAGCTTTCTTT. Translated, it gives CASRMGGTEAFF.

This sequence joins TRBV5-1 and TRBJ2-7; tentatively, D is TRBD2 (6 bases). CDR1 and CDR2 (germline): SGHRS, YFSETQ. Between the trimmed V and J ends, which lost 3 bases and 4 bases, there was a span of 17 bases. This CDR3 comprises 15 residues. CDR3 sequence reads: CASSSNSGSSYEQYF. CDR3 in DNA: TGCGCCAGCAGCTCCAATAGCGGTTCCTCTTACGAGCAGTACTTC.